These T cell receptor beta chains were read from a single sample in a study of blood T cell repertoires in COVID-19. The assay was immunoSEQ multiplex PCR, and TCRdb's table has in-frame clones only and misses some. The repertoire holds about 15,000 clones, with approximately 88% as singletons. Sequencing was performed on peripheral blood. The receptors originated from a human donor in a cohort sampled during active COVID-19. The CDR3 runs from the conserved cysteine through the conserved F or W. The D gene is left open where the match is weak. Expanded clones get a size class; other rows say once, few or many, or leave the size out.

j_call d_call clone_size v_call cdr3_nt cdr3_aa
TRBJ1-6 TRBD1 . TRBV6-1 TGTGCCAGCAGTGCCTTCTCCTCCGGGACAGGGAATTCACCCCTCCACTTT CASSAFSSGTGNSPLHF
TRBJ2-1 TRBD1 . TRBV7-9 TGTGCCAGCAGCCCCCAGGGACAGCTTAGATTCTCCTACAATGAGCAGTTCTTC CASSPQGQLRFSYNEQFF
TRBJ1-1 TRBD1 . TRBV3-1/TRBV3-2 TGTGCCAGCAGCCAGACCGGGACAGGGGCCAGTGAAGCTTTCTTT CASSQTGTGASEAFF
TRBJ1-1 . . TRBV2 TGTGCCAGCAGTTTTGGGGAAAGGGGTGAAGCTTTCTTT CASSFGERGEAFF
TRBJ1-4 TRBD1 once TRBV12-3/TRBV12-4 TGTGCCAGCAGTGGGGACAGGGGGCAAAAACTGTTTTTT CASSGDRGQKLFF
TRBJ1-1 . . TRBV3-1/TRBV3-2 TGTGCCAGCAGTCCTACAGGGAACACTGAAGCTTTCTTT CASSPTGNTEAFF
TRBJ2-7 TRBD1 . TRBV6-5 TGTGCCAGCAGATCCGGGACAGGGGGCACCGAGCAGTACTTC CASRSGTGGTEQYF
TRBJ2-7 TRBD1 . TRBV27 TGTGCCAGCAGTTTCGGGACAGGGGGCCGGGGCGAGCAGTACTTC CASSFGTGGRGEQYF
TRBJ2-1 . . TRBV7-3 TGTGCCAGCAGCTTACAGGAGGGCGCCTACAATGAGCAGTTCTTC CASSLQEGAYNEQFF
TRBJ2-1 . . TRBV24-1 TGTGCCACCAGTGATAAGCGGGCCTACAATGAGCAGTTCTTC CATSDKRAYNEQFF